A single sample is the source of the 22 T cell receptor beta chains below, sequenced in a study of blood T cell repertoires in COVID-19. Generated by immunoSEQ multiplex PCR, the TCRdb table keeps only in-frame clones and is missing some. The sample has fewer than 150,000 clones, about 90% seen once. The sample consisted of peripheral blood. These receptors originate from a man aged 65-85 years who had recovered from COVID-19.

The genes are TRBV19 and TRBJ1-2, with D possibly TRBD1 on 6 matching bases. CDR1 and CDR2 (germline): LNHDA, SQIVND (reference sequence). Between the trimmed V and J ends, which lost 10 bases and 5 bases, there was a span of 20 bases. The CDR3 has 14 amino acids. The CDR3 here is CATKYSQGTYGYTF. CDR3 bases: TGTGCCACGAAATATTCACAGGGAACGTATGGCTACACCTTC.

The sample holds one count of this clone. The chain is built from TRBV7-9 and TRBJ2-2; the match to TRBD1 covers 7 bases. With 5 bases clipped from V and 3 bases from J, the junction kept 3 bases outside the gene matches. The CDR3 is 14 amino acids. Germline CDR1 and CDR2: SEHNR and FQNEAQ (reference sequence). CDR3 DNA: TGTGCCAGCAGCCCGGGACAGTACACCGGGGAGCTGTTTTTT. Amino acids: CASSPGQYTGELFF.

Only a few counts were recorded for this clone. The chain couples TRBV12-3 or TRBV12-4 to TRBJ2-7, with a weak D call TRBD2 (6 bases). V was shortened by 9 bases and J by 2 bases, with 14 bases between the two germline ends. The CDR3 covers 13 residues. The CDR3 DNA reads TGTGCCAGTGGCGCCTCGGGGGCCTACGAGCAGTACTTC. Translation gives CASGASGAYEQYF.

CDR3 loop: CASSFRVDGGYTF. The CDR3 DNA follows: TGCGCCAGCAGCTTTCGGGTGGATGGGGGCTACACCTTC. The rearrangement joins TRBV5-1 to TRBJ1-2; D gene unclear. V was pared by 2 bases and J by 8 bases, with 13 bases between. The CDR3 extends over 13 amino acids. Germline V CDR1 and CDR2: SGHRS, YFSETQ.

The chain couples TRBV3-1 (or the pseudogene TRBV3-2) to TRBJ2-7; the match to TRBD2 covers 10 bases. This CDR3 spans 15 amino acids. The V gene's germline CDR1 is LGHDT and CDR2 YNNKEL (reference sequence). V lost 2 bases to trimming and J lost 5 bases; unmatched junction nucleotides: 6. DNA for the CDR3: TGTGCCAGCAGCCAAAGCGGGAGGGCACGAGACGAGCAGTACTTC. Translated: CASSQSGRARDEQYF.

The V gene is TRBV28, the J gene TRBJ1-2; D gene ambiguous. CDR3 length equals 16 residues. Per germline, CDR1 MDHEN and CDR2 SYDVKM. The V end was cut by 6 bases, the J end by 4 bases, with 21 bases between. DNA for the CDR3: TGTGCCAGCAGCTCCACCCCCTTCTTTGGGCGCTATGGCTACACCTTC. Amino acids: CASSSTPFFGRYGYTF.

The V and J genes are TRBV6-5 and TRBJ2-2; a possible D gene is TRBD2 (6 bases). Per germline, CDR1 MNHEY and CDR2 SVGAGI. CDR3 length equals 14 residues. V gave up 0 bases and J gave up 7 bases, with 9 bases separating them. CDR3 DNA sequence: TGTGCCAGCAGTTACTCGGGACTTCTCGGGGAGCTGTTTTTT. This gives the protein CASSYSGLLGELFF.

The chain joins TRBV5-1 to TRBJ2-3; D may be TRBD2 (5 bases). CDR1 is SGHRS and CDR2 is YFSETQ in the germline V gene. The CDR3 covers 13 residues. With 0 bases removed from V and 4 bases from J, the gap between germline ends came to 6 bases. The CDR3 DNA reads as TGCGCCAGCAGCTTGGCGGGGTCAGATACGCAGTATTTT. Residues: CASSLAGSDTQYF.

This chain uses TRBV3-1 (or the pseudogene TRBV3-2) with TRBJ1-2; D gene ambiguous. Germline loops: CDR1 LGHDT, CDR2 YNNKEL (reference sequence). The CDR3 length is 15 residues. Between the trimmed V and J ends, which lost 1 base and 2 bases, there was a span of 11 bases. The CDR3 spells CASSQGYRINYGYTF. CDR3 sequence (DNA): TGTGCCAGCAGCCAAGGCTACAGAATAAACTATGGCTACACCTTC.

This chain joins TRBV4-3 and TRBJ2-3; 11 bases align to TRBD2. V trimming: 0 bases; J trimming: 2 bases; junction bases outside the gene matches: 7. The CDR3 has 18 residues. In germline, CDR1 is LGHNA, CDR2 YSLEER. The CDR3 loop is CASSQESLAGGNTDTQYF. DNA for the CDR3: TGCGCCAGCAGCCAAGAATCGTTAGCGGGAGGGAACACAGATACGCAGTATTTT.

This clone occurred once. The chain uses TRBV19 and TRBJ1-2, with D unresolved. The CDR3 length is 14 residues. Germline-derived CDR1 and CDR2 are LNHDA and SQIVND (reference sequence). V lost 3 bases and J 4 bases, leaving 12 bases between the germline ends. This CDR3 is CASSISGGVYGYTF. The CDR3 nucleotides read TGTGCCAGTAGTATCTCGGGTGGAGTCTATGGCTACACCTTC.

The chain joins TRBV7-3 to TRBJ2-2, with D tentatively TRBD2 (5 bases). The CDR3 runs 14 residues. From germline, CDR1 is SGHTA and CDR2 FQGTGA. Trimming left V 6 bases short and J 5 bases short, with 13 bases between. The DNA of the CDR3 is TGTGCCAGCAGTCCAGCGGCTAGAACCGGGGAGCTGTTTTTT. Its translation: CASSPAARTGELFF.

This clone appeared a single time. The rearrangement joins TRBV7-8 to TRBJ1-4; D possibly corresponds to TRBD1 (5 bases). Germline CDR1 SGHVS, CDR2 FQNEAQ. V was cut by 3 bases and J by 8 bases, with 10 bases left in between. The CDR3 extends over 13 amino acids. The CDR3 is CASSFGAREKLFF. CDR3 nucleotides: TGTGCCAGCAGCTTTGGGGCGAGGGAAAAACTGTTTTTT. Looking up the rest from reference TRBV7-8 and TRBJ1-4 gives the full variable domain: GAGVSQSPRYKVAKRGQDVALRCDPISGHVSLFWYQQALGQGPEFLTYFQNEAQLDKSGLPSDRFFAERPEGSVSTLKIQRTQQEDSAVYLCASSFGAREKLFFGSGTQLSVL.

The chain has TRBV30 and TRBJ1-4, with D unresolved. This CDR3 comprises 13 residues. V was trimmed by 5 bases and J by 7 bases, leaving 14 bases between them. Germline V lookup: CDR1 GTSNPN, CDR2 SVGIG (reference sequence). CDR3 in amino acids: CAWAGRAGEKLFF. The CDR3, as DNA: TGTGCCTGGGCCGGGCGGGCTGGTGAAAAACTGTTTTTT.

Comment on this clone: This sample includes further DNA sequences coding for the same CDR3. This rearrangement joins TRBV7-9 to TRBJ1-1, with a possible D match to TRBD1 (6 bases). Trimming took 3 bases from V and 4 from J, leaving 9 bases between them. The CDR3 covers 13 residues. Germline V CDR1 and CDR2: SEHNR, FQNEAQ (reference sequence). In DNA form, the CDR3 reads TGTGCCAGCAGCTTTGGACAGAGCACTGAAGCTTTCTTT. Translating gives CASSFGQSTEAFF.

The V and J genes are TRBV6-9 and TRBJ2-7; perhaps TRBD1 as D (6 bases). Germline lookup yields CDR1 MNHGY and CDR2 SVAAGI. V dropped 4 bases and J dropped 3 bases, with 13 bases sitting between them. The CDR3 is 14 amino acids. CDR3 sequence reads: CASSFLGARYEQYF. The CDR3, as DNA: TGTGCCAGCAGTTTTCTGGGGGCCCGCTACGAGCAGTACTTC.

This clone turned up a few times. V gene TRBV28 combines with J gene TRBJ1-1; D is perhaps TRBD1 (6 bases). Germline V lookup: CDR1 MDHEN, CDR2 SYDVKM. Trimming shortened V by 9 bases and J by 2 bases, and 16 bases separated the two germline ends. The CDR3 spans 14 residues. The CDR3 protein is CASTLGGRNTEAFF. The CDR3, as DNA: TGTGCCAGTACCCTCGGGGGGCGCAACACTGAAGCTTTCTTT.

The genes are TRBV6-5 and TRBJ2-7; a possible D gene is TRBD2 (5 bases). The ends were cut back, 6 bases at V and 3 bases at J, with 12 bases in the middle. The CDR3 is 13 residues long. The germline V gene has CDR1 MNHEY and CDR2 SVGAGI. The CDR3 coding sequence is TGTGCCAGCAGCCGGGGTGGTTTCTACGAGCAGTACTTC. This gives the protein CASSRGGFYEQYF.

The chain joins TRBV4-2 to TRBJ2-1; D is possibly TRBD2 (5 bases). Looked up from germline, CDR1 is LGHNA and CDR2 is YNFKEQ. The CDR3 totals 17 residues. Deletions cut 4 bases from V and 8 bases from J, with 24 bases between. The CDR3, as DNA: TGTGCCAGCAGCCCCTCTACGGGGTATAATCTCGCCGATGAGCAGTTCTTC. Its translation is CASSPSTGYNLADEQFF.

This clone has only one observation. The chain carries TRBV20-1 and TRBJ2-7; 8 positions match TRBD1. CDR3 length: 14 residues. Germline V gene data show CDR1 as DFQATT and CDR2 as SNEGSKA (reference sequence). Trimming cost V 3 bases and J 5 bases; bases outside gene matches: 9. CDR3 in amino acids: CSASVPDRGHEQYF. The CDR3 DNA follows: TGCAGTGCTAGTGTCCCAGACAGGGGCCACGAGCAGTACTTC.

V gene TRBV6-2 or TRBV6-3 combines with J gene TRBJ2-1; D is undetermined. V was pared by 6 bases and J by 6 bases, with 9 bases between. The CDR3 has 12 residues. Germline loops: CDR1 MNHEY, CDR2 SVGEGT. The CDR3 spells CASSPYTNEQFF. CDR3 nucleotide sequence: TGTGCCAGCAGCCCCTATACCAATGAGCAGTTCTTC.

V gene TRBV6-5 combines with J gene TRBJ2-7, with 7 bases identical to TRBD1. Germline values: CDR1 MNHEY, CDR2 SVGAGI. The CDR3 has 13 amino acids. The trim removed 4 bases at V and 4 bases at J, leaving 4 bases unmatched. CDR3 amino acids: CASSLRDRYEQYF. The CDR3 DNA sequence: TGTGCCAGCAGTTTACGGGACAGATACGAGCAGTACTTC.